This T cell receptor (beta chain) was captured by sequencing in a study of cytomegalovirus exposure and HLA in healthy donors. Study-wide findings and caveats: The only immune exposure information that was available was CMV serostatus.

Per germline, CDR1 MDHEN and CDR2 SYDVKM. V lost 5 bases to trimming and J lost 2 bases; unmatched junction nucleotides: 9. The CDR3 is 16 residues long. PCR primers comprised 60 Vbeta and 13 Jbeta primers. Produced via immunoSEQ multiplex PCR; TCRdb's table is partial and in-frame only. The repertoire holds about 150,000 clones, with 60% to 80% as singletons. This clone turned up a few times. Antigen: not known. The sequencing input was PBMCs. This chain uses TRBV28 with TRBJ1-2; 9 nucleotides match TRBD1. The receptor was isolated from a woman aged 25 to 45 in good health and CMV-seronegative. The CDR3 spells CASSTPWDRENYGYTF. The CDR3 bases are TGTGCCAGCAGTACCCCTTGGGACAGGGAGAACTATGGCTACACCTTC.